These T cell receptor beta chains were read from a single sample in a study of beta chain features in type 1 diabetes. Profiled with immunoSEQ multiplex PCR; TCRdb holds only in-frame clones, not every one. Seen here are roughly 500,000 clones, approximately 30% observed once, and the top ten hold roughly 0.06%. Sequenced material: naive CD4+ T cells from blood. These receptors were collected from a man aged 18 to 30 in good health. Each CDR3 is given with its conserved first and last residue. Fields, in order: CDR3 DNA, CDR3 protein, V gene, clone size, D gene, J gene. A D gene is named only where the DNA matches it firmly. Not every row has a clone size; where given, it reads once, few, many or a size class.

cdr3_nt: TGCAGCGTTGAAGATGAGGGGACAGCGTCCTACGAGCAGTACTTC; cdr3_aa: CSVEDEGTASYEQYF; v_call: TRBV29-1; clone_size: NA; d_call: TRBD1; j_call: TRBJ2-7
cdr3_nt: TGTGCCAGCAGCACAGTCCGGCGCACAGATACGCAGTATTTT; cdr3_aa: CASSTVRRTDTQYF; v_call: TRBV25-1; clone_size: NA; d_call: NA; j_call: TRBJ2-3
cdr3_nt: TGTGCCTGGAGTGTCGGACTGGACAACGCTGAAGCTTTCTTT; cdr3_aa: CAWSVGLDNAEAFF; v_call: TRBV30; clone_size: NA; d_call: NA; j_call: TRBJ1-1
cdr3_nt: TGTGCCAGCAGTATAGCGTCCCTGAACTACGAGCAGTACTTC; cdr3_aa: CASSIASLNYEQYF; v_call: TRBV9; clone_size: NA; d_call: NA; j_call: TRBJ2-7
cdr3_nt: TGTGCCAGCACCCGGGCGGGAGTGGATGAGCAGTTCTTC; cdr3_aa: CASTRAGVDEQFF; v_call: TRBV6-5; clone_size: NA; d_call: TRBD2; j_call: TRBJ2-1
cdr3_nt: TGTGCCAGCAGCGAGGGTAGGGCCGGTACGCAGTATTTT; cdr3_aa: CASSEGRAGTQYF; v_call: TRBV9; clone_size: few; d_call: NA; j_call: TRBJ2-3
cdr3_nt: TGTGCCAGCAGTGAATACGACAGGGGGTGGCAAGAGACCCAGTACTTC; cdr3_aa: CASSEYDRGWQETQYF; v_call: TRBV25-1; clone_size: NA; d_call: TRBD1; j_call: TRBJ2-5
cdr3_nt: TGTGCCAGCAAGGCTAGCGGGAACTACGAGCAGTACTTC; cdr3_aa: CASKASGNYEQYF; v_call: TRBV27; clone_size: NA; d_call: TRBD2; j_call: TRBJ2-7
cdr3_nt: TGCGCCAGCAGCTTACCGGGAATATCCTACGAGCAGTACTTC; cdr3_aa: CASSLPGISYEQYF; v_call: TRBV4-1; clone_size: few; d_call: NA; j_call: TRBJ2-7
cdr3_nt: TGTGCCAGCAGCTTGAGACACGCAACTAATGAAAAACTGTTTTTT; cdr3_aa: CASSLRHATNEKLFF; v_call: TRBV7-2; clone_size: few; d_call: NA; j_call: TRBJ1-4
cdr3_nt: TGCGCCAGCAGCCAAGGGTTAGCGGCTTCAGGCAATGAGCAGTTCTTC; cdr3_aa: CASSQGLAASGNEQFF; v_call: TRBV4-3; clone_size: NA; d_call: NA; j_call: TRBJ2-1
cdr3_nt: TGTGCCAGCAGTGAGCCAGGATCGGCCACTGAAGCTTTCTTT; cdr3_aa: CASSEPGSATEAFF; v_call: TRBV2; clone_size: NA; d_call: NA; j_call: TRBJ1-1
cdr3_nt: TGTGCCAGCAGCTTAGAGAATACCCCGTACAATGAGCAGTTCTTC; cdr3_aa: CASSLENTPYNEQFF; v_call: TRBV7-2; clone_size: NA; d_call: NA; j_call: TRBJ2-1
cdr3_nt: TGTGCCAGGCAGCAGTGTGAGCAGTTCTTC; cdr3_aa: CARQQCEQFF; v_call: TRBV25-1; clone_size: few; d_call: NA; j_call: TRBJ2-1
cdr3_nt: TGCAGCGTTGTGGCGGTGGCTAACACTGAAGCTTTCTTT; cdr3_aa: CSVVAVANTEAFF; v_call: TRBV29-1; clone_size: NA; d_call: NA; j_call: TRBJ1-1
cdr3_nt: TGTGCCAGCAGCGTATCATCATGGACAGGGGTGAGCTATGGCTACACCTTC; cdr3_aa: CASSVSSWTGVSYGYTF; v_call: TRBV9; clone_size: NA; d_call: TRBD1; j_call: TRBJ1-2
cdr3_nt: TGTGCCAGTAGTAAAACCTACAATGAGCAGTTCTTC; cdr3_aa: CASSKTYNEQFF; v_call: TRBV19; clone_size: NA; d_call: NA; j_call: TRBJ2-1
cdr3_nt: TGTGCCAGCAGCCAAGATCTAGCAGGACACAACACCTTC; cdr3_aa: CASSQDLAGHNTF; v_call: TRBV14; clone_size: few; d_call: NA; j_call: TRBJ1-2
cdr3_nt: TGTGCCTGGAGTGTACGGCGTTCATCGGATACGCAGTATTTT; cdr3_aa: CAWSVRRSSDTQYF; v_call: TRBV30; clone_size: few; d_call: NA; j_call: TRBJ2-3
cdr3_nt: TGTGCCAGCAGCTTAGGGTCCGGGATTGCCTACAATGAGCAGTTCTTC; cdr3_aa: CASSLGSGIAYNEQFF; v_call: TRBV7-2; clone_size: NA; d_call: NA; j_call: TRBJ2-1
cdr3_nt: TGTGCCAGCAGCTTGGGACAGCAAGAGACCCAGTACTTC; cdr3_aa: CASSLGQQETQYF; v_call: TRBV5-4; clone_size: NA; d_call: NA; j_call: TRBJ2-5
cdr3_nt: TGTGCCAGCAGTGCTGATTGGGGTCCTGGGGCCAACGTCCTGACTTTC; cdr3_aa: CASSADWGPGANVLTF; v_call: TRBV27; clone_size: NA; d_call: NA; j_call: TRBJ2-6
cdr3_nt: TGTGCCAGCAGCTTGGCCGGGACGTCTTTCGGGGACCAGTACTTC; cdr3_aa: CASSLAGTSFGDQYF; v_call: TRBV5-4; clone_size: few; d_call: NA; j_call: TRBJ2-5
cdr3_nt: TGTGCCAGCAGGGACCGGGTGCAGTTCTTC; cdr3_aa: CASRDRVQFF; v_call: TRBV25-1; clone_size: few; d_call: NA; j_call: TRBJ2-1
cdr3_nt: TGTGCCATCAGTGAGTCGACAGGGGGGAACACTGAAGCTTTCTTT; cdr3_aa: CAISESTGGNTEAFF; v_call: TRBV10-3; clone_size: NA; d_call: TRBD1; j_call: TRBJ1-1
cdr3_nt: TGCGCCAGCAGCGTAGTGGGGGATACGCAGTATTTT; cdr3_aa: CASSVVGDTQYF; v_call: TRBV5-1; clone_size: few; d_call: NA; j_call: TRBJ2-3
cdr3_nt: TGTGCCAGCAGTGGGGGACAGGGGAGAGAAAAACTGTTTTTT; cdr3_aa: CASSGGQGREKLFF; v_call: TRBV25-1; clone_size: NA; d_call: TRBD1; j_call: TRBJ1-4
cdr3_nt: TGCGCCAGCAGCTTGTCGATGGCGGGAGAGGACGAGCAGTACTTC; cdr3_aa: CASSLSMAGEDEQYF; v_call: TRBV5-1; clone_size: once; d_call: TRBD2; j_call: TRBJ2-7
cdr3_nt: TGTGCCATCAGTGAGAGGGACGCCGGTTACGAGCAGTACTTC; cdr3_aa: CAISERDAGYEQYF; v_call: TRBV10-3; clone_size: few; d_call: NA; j_call: TRBJ2-7
cdr3_nt: TGTGCCAGCAGTGAATGGGGCGACCTCTACGAGCAGTACTTC; cdr3_aa: CASSEWGDLYEQYF; v_call: TRBV25-1; clone_size: few; d_call: NA; j_call: TRBJ2-7
cdr3_nt: TGCGCCAGCAGCCGCGGACAGGGGGAGTACGAGCAGTACTTC; cdr3_aa: CASSRGQGEYEQYF; v_call: TRBV4-1; clone_size: few; d_call: TRBD1; j_call: TRBJ2-7
cdr3_nt: TGTGCCAGTACCCAGGGACGGAGCTCCTACAATGAGCAGTTCTTC; cdr3_aa: CASTQGRSSYNEQFF; v_call: TRBV19; clone_size: NA; d_call: NA; j_call: TRBJ2-1
cdr3_nt: TGTGCCAGCAGTGGGGAGGGTTCCACTGAAGCTTTCTTT; cdr3_aa: CASSGEGSTEAFF; v_call: TRBV2; clone_size: once; d_call: NA; j_call: TRBJ1-1
cdr3_nt: TGTGCCAACCAGGGCTGCCGGCACGAGCAGTACTTC; cdr3_aa: CANQGCRHEQYF; v_call: TRBV19; clone_size: few; d_call: NA; j_call: TRBJ2-7
cdr3_nt: TGTGCCTGGACGCCTAGCCGATCCTACGAGCAGTACTTC; cdr3_aa: CAWTPSRSYEQYF; v_call: TRBV30; clone_size: NA; d_call: NA; j_call: TRBJ2-7
cdr3_nt: TGTGCCTGGAGTGTATGGCAGGAGGAAGCTTTCTTT; cdr3_aa: CAWSVWQEEAFF; v_call: TRBV30; clone_size: NA; d_call: NA; j_call: TRBJ1-1
cdr3_nt: TGTGCCAGCAGTTTATCAACGGGGACGGGGTCCTACGAGCAGTACTTC; cdr3_aa: CASSLSTGTGSYEQYF; v_call: TRBV27; clone_size: NA; d_call: NA; j_call: TRBJ2-7
cdr3_nt: TGTGCCAGCTCAGAGCCGGGACGGGATGAAAAACTGTTTTTT; cdr3_aa: CASSEPGRDEKLFF; v_call: TRBV18; clone_size: few; d_call: NA; j_call: TRBJ1-4
cdr3_nt: TGTGCCCTGGTTCGGCAGGGGGTGTATGGCTACACCTTC; cdr3_aa: CALVRQGVYGYTF; v_call: TRBV30; clone_size: NA; d_call: TRBD1; j_call: TRBJ1-2
cdr3_nt: TGTGCCAGCAGCGTAGACCACTTCGGCACTGAAGCTTTCTTT; cdr3_aa: CASSVDHFGTEAFF; v_call: TRBV9; clone_size: NA; d_call: NA; j_call: TRBJ1-1
cdr3_nt: TGTGCCTGGAGTGAGTTCACTAGCGGGGGAGGGAATGAGCAGTTCTTC; cdr3_aa: CAWSEFTSGGGNEQFF; v_call: TRBV30; clone_size: few; d_call: TRBD2; j_call: TRBJ2-1
cdr3_nt: TGCGCCAGCAGCTTGGCCACAGGGGCCTCCTACGAGCAGTACTTC; cdr3_aa: CASSLATGASYEQYF; v_call: TRBV5-1; clone_size: NA; d_call: TRBD1; j_call: TRBJ2-7
cdr3_nt: TGCAGCGCCCGACAGGGGGCGGGTGAGCAGTTCTTC; cdr3_aa: CSARQGAGEQFF; v_call: TRBV29-1; clone_size: NA; d_call: TRBD1; j_call: TRBJ2-1
cdr3_nt: TGTGCCAGCAGTTTTTGGGCAGATACGCAGTATTTT; cdr3_aa: CASSFWADTQYF; v_call: TRBV28; clone_size: few; d_call: NA; j_call: TRBJ2-3
cdr3_nt: TGTGCCAGCAGCCCGCGACCGACTAGCACAGATACGCAGTATTTT; cdr3_aa: CASSPRPTSTDTQYF; v_call: TRBV7-6; clone_size: few; d_call: NA; j_call: TRBJ2-3
cdr3_nt: TGTGCCAGCAGCCCTCGTGGAGATACGCAGTATTTT; cdr3_aa: CASSPRGDTQYF; v_call: TRBV7-9; clone_size: NA; d_call: NA; j_call: TRBJ2-3
cdr3_nt: TGTGCCAGCAGCCACGGACTAGCGGGAGGGAGGATGGAGACCCAGTACTTC; cdr3_aa: CASSHGLAGGRMETQYF; v_call: TRBV14; clone_size: NA; d_call: TRBD2; j_call: TRBJ2-5
cdr3_nt: TGTGCCAGCAGCACCCAGGAGGGGAGAATGAACACTGAAGCTTTCTTT; cdr3_aa: CASSTQEGRMNTEAFF; v_call: TRBV9; clone_size: NA; d_call: NA; j_call: TRBJ1-1
cdr3_nt: TGTGCCTGGAGTAAGGGAAGGGGACTTTCAGATACGCAGTATTTT; cdr3_aa: CAWSKGRGLSDTQYF; v_call: TRBV30; clone_size: few; d_call: NA; j_call: TRBJ2-3
cdr3_nt: TGCAGCGGCAGACAAGGCCCCGAGACCCAGTACTTC; cdr3_aa: CSGRQGPETQYF; v_call: TRBV29-1; clone_size: NA; d_call: NA; j_call: TRBJ2-5
cdr3_nt: TGTGCCTGGTCCGTCAGCAGTGGCAATCAGCCCCAGCATTTT; cdr3_aa: CAWSVSSGNQPQHF; v_call: TRBV30; clone_size: NA; d_call: NA; j_call: TRBJ1-5
cdr3_nt: TGTGCCAGCTCACCGACAGGGGAGACCCAGTACTTC; cdr3_aa: CASSPTGETQYF; v_call: TRBV18; clone_size: NA; d_call: TRBD1; j_call: TRBJ2-5
cdr3_nt: TGCGCCAGCAGCTGGGGCCCGACAGAGCAAGAGACCCAGTACTTC; cdr3_aa: CASSWGPTEQETQYF; v_call: TRBV5-1; clone_size: NA; d_call: NA; j_call: TRBJ2-5
cdr3_nt: TGTGCCAGCAGTTCGGACCTTCAAGAGACCCAGTACTTC; cdr3_aa: CASSSDLQETQYF; v_call: TRBV27; clone_size: NA; d_call: NA; j_call: TRBJ2-5
cdr3_nt: TGTGCCTGGAGTACCCCGTGGGAGAACGAGCAGTTCTTC; cdr3_aa: CAWSTPWENEQFF; v_call: TRBV30; clone_size: few; d_call: NA; j_call: TRBJ2-1
cdr3_nt: TGTGCCTGGGGGGGTCGCAATCAGCCCCAGCATTTT; cdr3_aa: CAWGGRNQPQHF; v_call: TRBV28; clone_size: once; d_call: NA; j_call: TRBJ1-5
cdr3_nt: TGTGCCTGGAGTGTTTTATGGGGATCGAATGAAGCTTTCTTT; cdr3_aa: CAWSVLWGSNEAFF; v_call: TRBV30; clone_size: NA; d_call: NA; j_call: TRBJ1-1
cdr3_nt: TGCAGCGTTGAGTCAGGGGGAGTGGGAACTGAAGCTTTCTTT; cdr3_aa: CSVESGGVGTEAFF; v_call: TRBV29-1; clone_size: NA; d_call: TRBD1; j_call: TRBJ1-1
cdr3_nt: TGTGCCAGCAGTTTGACCGTTAGTAGCTCTGGGGCCAACGTCCTGACTTTC; cdr3_aa: CASSLTVSSSGANVLTF; v_call: TRBV27; clone_size: NA; d_call: NA; j_call: TRBJ2-6